Presented here are 8 T cell receptor beta chains from one specimen sequenced in a study of graft-versus-host responses after intestinal transplantation. These TCRs' antigens remain unknown. Some clones are missing from TCRdb's copy, which holds only in-frame ones; the method was immunoSEQ multiplex PCR. The table includes some 120,000 clones, 90% detected once. The sample in question was unstimulated CD4+ T cells sorted from spleen or lymph node cells, obtained before intestinal transplant. The source of these receptors is a human donor who received an intestinal transplant.

The rearrangement uses TRBV19 and TRBJ2-1, with TRBD2 matching 10 bases. CDR3 size: 15 residues. V lost 4 bases, J lost 6 bases, and 6 bases stayed unmatched. The germline V gene encodes CDR1 LNHDA and CDR2 SQIVND (reference sequence). This CDR3 is CASSNERGGGNEQFF. For the CDR3, the DNA is TGTGCCAGTAGTAACGAGCGGGGGGGCGGCAATGAGCAGTTCTTC.

The chain uses TRBV27 and TRBJ1-2; 9 nucleotides agree with TRBD1. V was clipped by 5 bases and J by 4 bases; unmatched bases: 8. The CDR3 covers 15 residues. The germline V gene has CDR1 MNHEY and CDR2 SMNVEV (reference sequence). This CDR3 is CASSRTGEISYGYTF. The DNA for the CDR3 is TGTGCCAGCAGTAGGACAGGGGAAATTTCCTATGGCTACACCTTC.

The chain joins TRBV28 to TRBJ2-3, with D possibly TRBD1 on 5 matching bases. In germline, CDR1 is MDHEN, CDR2 SYDVKM. This CDR3 has 14 amino acids. With 1 base removed from V and 1 base from J, the gap between germline ends came to 6 bases. The DNA of the CDR3 is TGTGCCAGCAGTTTATTAGGGGGCACAGATACGCAGTATTTT. Protein product: CASSLLGGTDTQYF. The full variable domain, with the rest looked up from reference TRBV28 and TRBJ2-3, is DVKVTQSSRYLVKRTGEKVFLECVQDMDHENMFWYRQDPGLGLRLIYFSYDVKMKEKGDIPEGYSVSREKKERFSLILESASTNQTSMYLCASSLLGGTDTQYFGPGTRLTVL.

This chain joins TRBV7-9 and TRBJ1-2; 10 bases align to TRBD1. CDR3 size: 14 residues. Germline values: CDR1 SEHNR, CDR2 FQNEAQ (reference sequence). The V segment lost 4 bases and the J segment 6 bases; nucleotides outside the gene matches: 5. CDR3 in amino acids: CASSSEGTGDGYTF. The CDR3 DNA is TGTGCCAGCAGCTCCGAGGGGACAGGGGATGGCTACACCTTC.

This chain connects TRBV10-2 to TRBJ2-2, with 8 nucleotides matching TRBD2. Trimming took 6 bases from V and 0 from J; bases not matched to a gene: 6. Germline CDR1 reads WSHSY; CDR2 reads SAAADI. This CDR3 has 16 amino acids. The CDR3 DNA reads as TGCGCCAGCAGCCTTACTAGCGGCGCGAACACCGGGGAGCTGTTTTTT. This sequence encodes CASSLTSGANTGELFF.

This clone showed up just a few times. The V and J genes are TRBV5-6 and TRBJ2-7; TRBD2 matches at 10 bases. This CDR3 comprises 15 residues. Germline loops: CDR1 SGHDT, CDR2 YYEEEE. V was pared by 3 bases and J by 7 bases, with 10 bases of the junction left unmatched. CDR3: CASSWWPSGGWEQYF. The CDR3 nucleotides read TGTGCCAGCAGCTGGTGGCCTAGCGGGGGCTGGGAGCAGTACTTC. The full variable domain, its missing parts supplied by reference TRBV5-6 and TRBJ2-7, is DAGVTQSPTHLIKTRGQQVTLRCSPKSGHDTVSWYQQALGQGPQFIFQYYEEEERQRGNFPDRFSGHQFPNYSSELNVNALLLGDSALYLCASSWWPSGGWEQYFGPGTRLTVT.

This chain joins TRBV28 and TRBJ2-3, with 10 bases fitting TRBD2. The J segment lost 3 bases and the V segment lost 3 bases, leaving 15 bases of the junction unmatched. The CDR3 is 19 residues long. Per germline, CDR1 MDHEN and CDR2 SYDVKM. DNA of the CDR3: TGTGCCAGCAGTTTGTCTAGGCGGGGACTAGCGTTGAGGACAGATACGCAGTATTTT. Translation gives CASSLSRRGLALRTDTQYF.

V and J are TRBV28 and TRBJ1-4, with a tentative D call TRBD1 (6 bases). CDR1 is MDHEN, CDR2 SYDVKM, per germline. The CDR3 covers 13 residues. Deletions cut 8 bases from V and 6 bases from J, with 13 bases between. CDR3 DNA: TGTGCCAGCTACAGGGTCTCGGATGAAAAACTGTTTTTT. Translated, it gives CASYRVSDEKLFF.